This T cell receptor (beta chain) was sequenced during a study of blood T cell repertoires in COVID-19. The wider study: The United States, Italy and Spain provided the acute and convalescent COVID-19 samples. Nucleic acid was either cDNA or gDNA, and it came from T cells, B-cell-depleted T cells, or PBMCs.

Authors' processing steps: Nucleated cell counts were estimated from reference gene primer amplification. This table comes from immunoSEQ multiplex PCR, and its TCRdb copy is limited to in-frame clones, with some not included. V, J and clone size reflect that table, while D and trimming were determined from the DNA. The sample holds about half a million clones, around 85% seen once. With 6 bases clipped from V and 0 bases from J, the junction kept 11 bases outside the gene matches. CDR1 and CDR2 from the germline V gene are SNHLY and FYNNEI. The CDR3 is 17 residues long. The V gene is TRBV2, the J gene TRBJ1-5, with TRBD1 matching over 7 bases. The source is a human donor in a cohort sampled during active COVID-19. The sequenced material came from peripheral blood. The CDR3 DNA reads TGTGCCAGCAGGGCGGACAGGTTACCCTATAGCAATCAGCCCCAGCATTTT. Encoded protein: CASRADRLPYSNQPQHF. Combining the CDR3 with reference TRBV2 and TRBJ1-5 gives the whole variable domain EPEVTQTPSHQVTQMGQEVILRCVPISNHLYFYWYRQILGQKVEFLVSFYNNEISEKSEIFDDQFSVERPDGSNFTLKIRSTKLEDSAMYFCASRADRLPYSNQPQHFGDGTRLSIL.